Given below is one TCR beta chain in context. The antigen remains unidentified. These data come from a study of T cell repertoires in cytomegalovirus infection. Study summary: Recently described HLA-C-restricted plus well-studied HLA-B-restricted CMV epitopes were used.

TCRdb reanalysed the reads using MiXCR and keeps one entry per CDR3 protein. The sample has about 140,000 distinct CDR3 sequences; 25% to 35% are singletons. V was clipped by 2 bases and J by 4 bases; unmatched bases: 16. The CDR3 runs to 20 residues. The germline V gene has CDR1 MNHEY and CDR2 SVGAGI. Broader study findings: The study found HLA-C-restricted CMV-specific TCR beta clonotypes dominating the ex vivo response.

The input for sequencing was CD8+ T cells from cultured PBMCs, taken from culture after CMV antigen stimulation. The receptor comes from a human donor in good health (CMV status not recorded). Some clones in this sample may be carry-over from other donors' samples. The chain recombines TRBV6-5 with TRBJ2-2, with TRBD2 identical over 10 bases. CDR3 region: CASSYMLAGARGLGTGELFF. The DNA of the CDR3 is TGTGCCAGCAGTTACATGCTAGCGGGGGCCAGGGGCCTTGGCACCGGGGAGCTGTTTTTT.